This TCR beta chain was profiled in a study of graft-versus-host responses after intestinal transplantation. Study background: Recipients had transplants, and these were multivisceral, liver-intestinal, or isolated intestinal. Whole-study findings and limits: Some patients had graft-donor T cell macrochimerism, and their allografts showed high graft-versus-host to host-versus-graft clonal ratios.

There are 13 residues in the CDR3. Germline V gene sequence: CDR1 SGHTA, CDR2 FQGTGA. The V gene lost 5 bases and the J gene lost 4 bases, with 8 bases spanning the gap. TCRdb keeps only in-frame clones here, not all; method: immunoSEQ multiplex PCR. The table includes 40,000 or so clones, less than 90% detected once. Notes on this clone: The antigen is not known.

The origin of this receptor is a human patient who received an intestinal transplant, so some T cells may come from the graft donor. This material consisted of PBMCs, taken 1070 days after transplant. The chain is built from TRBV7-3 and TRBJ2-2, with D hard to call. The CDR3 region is CASSPTSTGELFF. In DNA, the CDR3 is TGTGCCAGCAGCCCTACCTCCACCGGGGAGCTGTTTTTT.